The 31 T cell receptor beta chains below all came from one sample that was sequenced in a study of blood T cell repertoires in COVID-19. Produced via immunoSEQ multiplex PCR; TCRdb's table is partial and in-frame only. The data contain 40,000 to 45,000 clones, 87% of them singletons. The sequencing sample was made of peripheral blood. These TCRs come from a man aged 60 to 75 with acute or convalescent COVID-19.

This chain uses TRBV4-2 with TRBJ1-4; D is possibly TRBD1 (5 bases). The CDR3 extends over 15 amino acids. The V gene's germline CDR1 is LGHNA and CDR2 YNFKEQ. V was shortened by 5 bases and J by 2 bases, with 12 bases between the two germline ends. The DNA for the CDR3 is TGTGCCAGCAGCACCCGGGGGTCTACTAATGAAAAACTGTTTTTT. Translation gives CASSTRGSTNEKLFF.

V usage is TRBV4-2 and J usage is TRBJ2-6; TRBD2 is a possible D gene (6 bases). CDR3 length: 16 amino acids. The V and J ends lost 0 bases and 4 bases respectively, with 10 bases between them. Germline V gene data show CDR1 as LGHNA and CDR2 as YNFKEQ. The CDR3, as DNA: TGTGCCAGCAGCCAAGATCCCGGGGGAGGGGCCAACGTCCTGACTTTC. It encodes CASSQDPGGGANVLTF.

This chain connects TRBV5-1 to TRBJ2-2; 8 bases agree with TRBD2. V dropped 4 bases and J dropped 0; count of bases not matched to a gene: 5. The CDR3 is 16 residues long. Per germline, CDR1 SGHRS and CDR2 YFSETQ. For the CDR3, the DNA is TGCGCCAGCAGCCCAAAAGCGGGGGCGAACACCGGGGAGCTGTTTTTT. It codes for CASSPKAGANTGELFF.

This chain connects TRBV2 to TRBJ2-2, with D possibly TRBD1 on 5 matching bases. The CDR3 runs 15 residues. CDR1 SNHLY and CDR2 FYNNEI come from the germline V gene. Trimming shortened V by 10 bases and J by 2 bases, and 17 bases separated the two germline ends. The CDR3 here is CATRRQSANTGELFF. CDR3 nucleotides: TGTGCCACCAGAAGACAGTCGGCAAACACCGGGGAGCTGTTTTTT.

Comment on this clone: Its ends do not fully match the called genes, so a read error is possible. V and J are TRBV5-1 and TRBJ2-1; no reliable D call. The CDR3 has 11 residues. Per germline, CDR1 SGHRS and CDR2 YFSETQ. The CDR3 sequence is CASSSNNEQFF. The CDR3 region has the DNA TGCGCCAGCAGCTCCAACAATGAGCAGTTCTTC.

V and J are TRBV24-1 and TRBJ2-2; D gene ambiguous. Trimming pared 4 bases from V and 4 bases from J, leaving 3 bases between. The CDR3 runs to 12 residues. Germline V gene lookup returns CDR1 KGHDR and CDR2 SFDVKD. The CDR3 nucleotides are TGTGCCACCAGTGACGTCACCGGGGAGCTGTTTTTT. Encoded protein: CATSDVTGELFF.

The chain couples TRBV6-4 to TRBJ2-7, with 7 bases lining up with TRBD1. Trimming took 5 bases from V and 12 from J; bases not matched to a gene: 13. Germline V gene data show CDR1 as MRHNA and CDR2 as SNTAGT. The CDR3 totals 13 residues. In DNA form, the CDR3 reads TGTGCCAGCAGTCGAGGACTGGACAGGACCCCGTACTTC. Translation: CASSRGLDRTPYF.

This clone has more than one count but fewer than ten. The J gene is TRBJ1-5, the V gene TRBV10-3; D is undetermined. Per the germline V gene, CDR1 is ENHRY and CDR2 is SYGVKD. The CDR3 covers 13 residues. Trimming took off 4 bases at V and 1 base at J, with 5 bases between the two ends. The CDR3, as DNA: TGTGCCATCAGTGTTGAGAGCAATCAGCCCCAGCATTTT. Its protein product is CAISVESNQPQHF.

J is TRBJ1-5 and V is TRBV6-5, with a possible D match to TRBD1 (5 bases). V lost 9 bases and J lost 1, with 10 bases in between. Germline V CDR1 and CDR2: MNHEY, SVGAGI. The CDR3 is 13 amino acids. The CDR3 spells CARVTESNQPQHF. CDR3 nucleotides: TGTGCCAGGGTGACAGAGAGCAATCAGCCCCAGCATTTT.

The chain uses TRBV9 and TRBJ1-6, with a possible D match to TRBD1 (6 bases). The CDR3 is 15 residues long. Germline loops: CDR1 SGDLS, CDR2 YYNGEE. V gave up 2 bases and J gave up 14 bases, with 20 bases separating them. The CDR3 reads CASSVGTGSLDSLHF. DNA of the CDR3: TGTGCCAGCAGCGTTGGTACAGGGTCCCTCGATTCCCTCCACTTT.

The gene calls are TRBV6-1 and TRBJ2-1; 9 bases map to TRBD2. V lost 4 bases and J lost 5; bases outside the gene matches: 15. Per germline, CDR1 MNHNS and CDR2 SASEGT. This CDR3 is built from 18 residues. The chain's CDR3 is CASSGRGGAPPFDNEQFF. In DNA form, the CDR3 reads TGTGCCAGCAGTGGACGCGGGGGGGCCCCGCCTTTCGACAATGAGCAGTTCTTC.

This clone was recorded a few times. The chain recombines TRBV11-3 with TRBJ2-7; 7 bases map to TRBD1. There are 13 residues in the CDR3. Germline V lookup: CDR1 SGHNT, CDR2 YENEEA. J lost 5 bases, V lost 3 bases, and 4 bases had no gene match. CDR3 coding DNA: TGTGCCAGCAGCTTTGACAGGGACAACGAGCAGTACTTC. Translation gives CASSFDRDNEQYF.

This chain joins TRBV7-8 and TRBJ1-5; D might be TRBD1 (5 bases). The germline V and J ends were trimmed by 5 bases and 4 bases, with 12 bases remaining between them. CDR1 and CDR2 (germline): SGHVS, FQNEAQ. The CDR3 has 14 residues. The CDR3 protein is CASSEGHFNQPQHF. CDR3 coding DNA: TGTGCCAGCAGCGAAGGACATTTTAATCAGCCCCAGCATTTT.

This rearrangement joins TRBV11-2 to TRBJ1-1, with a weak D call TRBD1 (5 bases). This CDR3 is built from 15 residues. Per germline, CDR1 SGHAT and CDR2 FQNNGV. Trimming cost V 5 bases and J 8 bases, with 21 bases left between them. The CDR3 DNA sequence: TGTGCCAGCAGCGCTTCGTCAGGGATCGAGGTAGAAGCTTTCTTT. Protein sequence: CASSASSGIEVEAFF. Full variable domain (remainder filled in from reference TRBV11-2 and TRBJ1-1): EAGVAQSPRYKIIEKRQSVAFWCNPISGHATLYWYQQILGQGPKLLIQFQNNGVVDDSQLPKDRFSAERLKGVDSTLKIQPAKLEDSAVYLCASSASSGIEVEAFFGQGTRLTVV.

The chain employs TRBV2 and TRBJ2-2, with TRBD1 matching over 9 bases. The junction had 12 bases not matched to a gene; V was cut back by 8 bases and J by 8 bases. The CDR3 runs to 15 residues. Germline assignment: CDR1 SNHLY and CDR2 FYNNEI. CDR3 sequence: CASSSIGQGNGELFF. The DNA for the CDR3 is TGTGCCAGCTCGAGCATAGGACAGGGGAATGGGGAGCTGTTTTTT.

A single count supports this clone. Here the CDR3 reads CSVVTGVGGNQPQHF. For the CDR3, the DNA is TGCAGCGTTGTTACAGGGGTCGGTGGCAATCAGCCCCAGCATTTT. This rearrangement joins TRBV29-1 to TRBJ1-5; 7 nucleotides align to TRBD1. The germline CDR1 and CDR2 sequences are SQVTM and ANQGSEA. The CDR3 length is 15 residues. V trimming: 4 bases; J trimming: 2 bases; junction bases outside the gene matches: 8.

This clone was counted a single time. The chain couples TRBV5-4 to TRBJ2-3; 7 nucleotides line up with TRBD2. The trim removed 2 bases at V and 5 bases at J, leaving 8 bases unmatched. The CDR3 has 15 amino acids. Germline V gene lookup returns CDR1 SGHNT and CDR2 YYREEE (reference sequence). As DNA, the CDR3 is TGTGCCAGCAGCTTAGTGGGGGGGACCCAAGATACGCAGTATTTT. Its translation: CASSLVGGTQDTQYF.

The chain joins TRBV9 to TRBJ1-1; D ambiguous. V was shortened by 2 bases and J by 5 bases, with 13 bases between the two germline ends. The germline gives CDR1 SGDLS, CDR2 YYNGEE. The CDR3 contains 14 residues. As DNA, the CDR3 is TGTGCCAGCAGCGTGGAGGATAGGGTGACTGAAGCTTTCTTT. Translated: CASSVEDRVTEAFF.

The CDR3 protein is CAISDGQYGYTF. The CDR3 DNA reads TGTGCCATCAGTGATGGACAGTATGGCTACACCTTC. The chain combines TRBV10-3 with TRBJ1-2, with a possible D match to TRBD1 (6 bases). The V and J ends lost 3 bases and 5 bases respectively, with 7 bases between them. CDR1 and CDR2 (germline): ENHRY, SYGVKD. CDR3 length equals 12 residues.

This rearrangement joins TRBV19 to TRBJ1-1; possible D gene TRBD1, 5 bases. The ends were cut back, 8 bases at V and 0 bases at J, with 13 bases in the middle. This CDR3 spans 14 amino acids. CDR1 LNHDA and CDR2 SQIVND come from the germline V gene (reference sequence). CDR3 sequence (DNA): TGTGCCAGTGGGGAGGGGCGAATGAACACTGAAGCTTTCTTT. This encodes CASGEGRMNTEAFF.

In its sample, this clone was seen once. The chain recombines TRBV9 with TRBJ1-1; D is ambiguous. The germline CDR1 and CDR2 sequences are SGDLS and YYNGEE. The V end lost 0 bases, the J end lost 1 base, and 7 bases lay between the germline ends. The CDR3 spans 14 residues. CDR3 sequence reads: CASSVGSGNTEAFF. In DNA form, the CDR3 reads TGTGCCAGCAGCGTAGGATCCGGGAACACTGAAGCTTTCTTT.

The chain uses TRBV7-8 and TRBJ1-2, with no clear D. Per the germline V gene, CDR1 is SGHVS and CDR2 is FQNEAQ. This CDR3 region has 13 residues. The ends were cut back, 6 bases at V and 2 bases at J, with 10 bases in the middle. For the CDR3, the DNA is TGTGCCAGCAGAATGGGAGTAAACTATGGCTACACCTTC. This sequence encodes CASRMGVNYGYTF.

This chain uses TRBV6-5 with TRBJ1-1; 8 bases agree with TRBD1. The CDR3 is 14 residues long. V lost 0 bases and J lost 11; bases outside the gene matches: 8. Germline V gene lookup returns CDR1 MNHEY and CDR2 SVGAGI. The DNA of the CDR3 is TGTGCCAGCAGTTACTCGACAGGGGCTAGCAGGGCTTTCTTT. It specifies CASSYSTGASRAFF.

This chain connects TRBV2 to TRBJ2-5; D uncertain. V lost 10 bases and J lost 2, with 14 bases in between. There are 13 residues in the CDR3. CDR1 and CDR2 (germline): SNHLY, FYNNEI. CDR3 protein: CATRGAGQETQYF. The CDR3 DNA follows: TGTGCCACCAGAGGCGCAGGTCAAGAGACCCAGTACTTC.

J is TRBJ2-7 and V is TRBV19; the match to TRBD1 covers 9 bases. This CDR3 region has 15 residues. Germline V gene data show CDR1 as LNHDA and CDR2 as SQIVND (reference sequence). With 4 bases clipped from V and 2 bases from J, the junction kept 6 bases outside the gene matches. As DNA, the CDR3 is TGTGCCAGTAGTACCGGACAGGGGATTCCCTACGAGCAGTACTTC. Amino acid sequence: CASSTGQGIPYEQYF.

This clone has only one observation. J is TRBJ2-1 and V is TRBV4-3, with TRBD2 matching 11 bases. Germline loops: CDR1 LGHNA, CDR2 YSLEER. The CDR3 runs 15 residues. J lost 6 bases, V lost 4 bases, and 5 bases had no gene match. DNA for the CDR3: TGCGCCAGCAGCCTACTTAGCGGGGGGGCCAATGAGCAGTTCTTC. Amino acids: CASSLLSGGANEQFF.

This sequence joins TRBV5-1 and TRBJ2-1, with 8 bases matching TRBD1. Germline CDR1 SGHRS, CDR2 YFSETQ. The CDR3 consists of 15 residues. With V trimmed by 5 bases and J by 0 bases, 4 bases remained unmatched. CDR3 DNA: TGCGCCAGCAGTTACGACAGGGGCTCCTACAATGAGCAGTTCTTC. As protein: CASSYDRGSYNEQFF.

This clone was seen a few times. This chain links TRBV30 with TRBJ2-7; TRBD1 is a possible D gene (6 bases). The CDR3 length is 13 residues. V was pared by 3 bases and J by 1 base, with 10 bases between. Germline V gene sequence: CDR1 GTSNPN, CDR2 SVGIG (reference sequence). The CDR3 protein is CAWRTGNSYEQYF. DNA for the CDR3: TGTGCCTGGAGGACAGGAAATTCCTACGAGCAGTACTTC.

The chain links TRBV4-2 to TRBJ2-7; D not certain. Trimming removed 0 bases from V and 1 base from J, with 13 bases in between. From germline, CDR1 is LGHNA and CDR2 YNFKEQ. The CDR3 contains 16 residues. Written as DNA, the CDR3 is TGTGCCAGCAGCCAAGATCCATCGCCAGGTTCCTACGAGCAGTACTTC. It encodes CASSQDPSPGSYEQYF.

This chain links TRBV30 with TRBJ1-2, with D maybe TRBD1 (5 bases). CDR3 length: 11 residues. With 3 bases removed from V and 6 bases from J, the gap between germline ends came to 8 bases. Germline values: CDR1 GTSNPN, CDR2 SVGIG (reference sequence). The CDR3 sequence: CAWRGGDGYTF. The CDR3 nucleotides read TGTGCCTGGAGAGGAGGGGATGGCTACACCTTC.

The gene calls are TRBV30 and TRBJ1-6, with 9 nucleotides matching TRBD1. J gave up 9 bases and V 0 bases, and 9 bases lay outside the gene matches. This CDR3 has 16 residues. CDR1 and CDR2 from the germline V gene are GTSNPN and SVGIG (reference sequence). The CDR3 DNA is TGTGCCTGGAGTGTTCGGTTGGGGACAGGGAGTTCACCCCTCCACTTT. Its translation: CAWSVRLGTGSSPLHF. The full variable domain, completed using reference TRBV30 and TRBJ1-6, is SQTIHQWPATLVQPVGSPLSLECTVEGTSNPNLYWYRQAAGRGLQLLFYSVGIGQISSEVPQNLSASRPQDRQFILSSKKLLLSDSGFYLCAWSVRLGTGSSPLHFGNGTRLTVT.